These 27 T cell receptor beta chains share one sample of origin, sequenced in a study of shared clonotypes between healthy human individuals. The method was immunoSEQ multiplex PCR; TCRdb's version includes in-frame clones alone and lacks a portion of them. The table records roughly 2,500,000 clones, approximately 93% of them present only once. The material sequenced was naive CD4+ T cells from PBMCs. Subset specified: CD45RA+ positively selected. All receptors derive from a man between 18 and 35 years old in good health. Some clones in this sample may be carry-over from other donors' samples.

A note on this clone: In the same sample, other DNA sequences code for this CDR3. The rearrangement joins TRBV9 to TRBJ2-1; the match to TRBD2 covers 11 bases. Germline CDR1 reads SGDLS; CDR2 reads YYNGEE. The CDR3 extends over 15 amino acids. V was pared by 4 bases and J by 0 bases, with 0 bases of the junction left unmatched. CDR3 coding DNA: TGTGCCAGCAGCACTAGCGGGAGCTCCTACAATGAGCAGTTCTTC. Translating gives CASSTSGSSYNEQFF.

To note about this clone: Within the sample, other DNA sequences also encode this same CDR3. This chain links TRBV2 with TRBJ2-2; unclear D gene. Trimming removed 8 bases from V and 6 bases from J, with 7 bases in between. The V gene's germline CDR1 is SNHLY and CDR2 FYNNEI. The CDR3 contains 11 residues. The CDR3 loop is CASEESGELFF. DNA of the CDR3: TGTGCCAGCGAGGAGTCCGGGGAGCTGTTTTTT.

The chain recombines TRBV18 with TRBJ1-4; D unclear. The CDR3 is made up of 15 amino acids. V lost 0 bases to trimming and J lost 5 bases, with 10 bases between them. Per germline, CDR1 KGHSH and CDR2 LQKENI. For the CDR3, the DNA is TGTGCCAGCTCACCACCGGGGAAGTTAAATGAAAAACTGTTTTTT. Its translation is CASSPPGKLNEKLFF. Full variable domain (rest looked up from reference TRBV18 and TRBJ1-4): NAGVMQNPRHLVRRRGQEARLRCSPMKGHSHVYWYRQLPEEGLKFMVYLQKENIIDESGMPKERFSAEFPKEGPSILRIQQVVRGDSAAYFCASSPPGKLNEKLFFGSGTQLSVL.

V is TRBV6-1 and J is TRBJ1-5; TRBD1 might be the D (6 bases). Trimming stripped 5 bases from V and 6 bases from J, with 17 bases between. The CDR3 runs 15 residues. Germline CDR1 MNHNS, CDR2 SASEGT. CDR3 sequence (DNA): TGTGCCAGCAGTATTCCCTCCGGGACACCTCAGCCCCAGCATTTT. This translates into CASSIPSGTPQPQHF.

CDR3 amino acids: CASSLVGTGGADGYTF. DNA of the CDR3: TGCGCCAGCAGCCTAGTAGGGACAGGGGGCGCGGATGGCTACACCTTC. This chain uses TRBV4-1 with TRBJ1-2; 12 bases map to TRBD1. The germline CDR1 and CDR2 sequences are MGHRA and YSYEKL. With 4 bases clipped from V and 6 bases from J, the junction kept 9 bases outside the gene matches. CDR3 length: 16 residues.

The rearrangement joins TRBV7-9 to TRBJ1-4, with 8 bases matching TRBD1. Looked up from germline, CDR1 is SEHNR and CDR2 is FQNEAQ (reference sequence). This CDR3 comprises 16 residues. With 5 bases clipped from V and 4 bases from J, the junction kept 9 bases outside the gene matches. The CDR3 DNA reads as TGTGCCAGCAGCCCAAGAAGACAGGGGCTTAATGAAAAACTGTTTTTT. Translation gives CASSPRRQGLNEKLFF. Combining the CDR3 with reference TRBV7-9 and TRBJ1-4 gives the whole variable domain DTGVSQNPRHKITKRGQNVTFRCDPISEHNRLYWYRQTLGQGPEFLTYFQNEAQLEKSRLLSDRFSAERPKGSFSTLEIQRTEQGDSAMYLCASSPRRQGLNEKLFFGSGTQLSVL.

This chain joins TRBV11-3 and TRBJ1-1, with D uncertain. Per germline, CDR1 SGHNT and CDR2 YENEEA. This CDR3 has 13 amino acids. V dropped 4 bases and J dropped 1 base, with 7 bases sitting between them. CDR3 loop: CASSSLRNTEAFF. CDR3 sequence (DNA): TGTGCCAGCAGCTCACTCCGGAACACTGAAGCTTTCTTT.

This clone was counted a few times. The chain is built from TRBV28 and TRBJ1-4, with a possible D match to TRBD1 (6 bases). This CDR3 comprises 15 residues. Germline CDR1 reads MDHEN; CDR2 reads SYDVKM. Trimming removed 5 bases from V and 5 bases from J, with 15 bases in between. In DNA form, the CDR3 reads TGTGCCAGCAGTGCCACAGGGACCTCGAATGAAAAACTGTTTTTT. Protein sequence: CASSATGTSNEKLFF.

V and J are TRBV7-3 and TRBJ2-2; 12 bases align to TRBD2. This CDR3 spans 19 amino acids. The germline CDR1 and CDR2 sequences are SGHTA and FQGTGA. V gave up 2 bases and J gave up 2 bases; unmatched junction bases: 9. The CDR3 sequence: CASSLLGLAGGKNTGELFF. CDR3 bases: TGTGCCAGCAGCTTATTAGGGCTAGCGGGAGGGAAAAACACCGGGGAGCTGTTTTTT.

The chain couples TRBV7-2 to TRBJ2-5; possibly TRBD1 or TRBD2 for D (5 bases each). With 3 bases removed from V and 5 bases from J, the gap between germline ends came to 10 bases. Germline loops: CDR1 SGHTA, CDR2 FQGNSA. The CDR3 is 13 residues long. The CDR3 region is CASSFSEGETQYF. The CDR3 DNA is TGTGCCAGCAGCTTCTCCGAGGGGGAGACCCAGTACTTC.

The gene calls are TRBV7-3 and TRBJ2-5, with 8 bases aligning to TRBD2. V shed 5 bases and J 5 bases; nucleotides not matched to a gene: 10. The CDR3 length is 15 residues. CDR1 and CDR2 (germline): SGHTA, FQGTGA. This CDR3 reads CASSLRRGAGETQYF. The CDR3 DNA sequence: TGTGCCAGCAGCCTAAGGCGGGGGGCCGGTGAGACCCAGTACTTC.

This chain joins TRBV2 and TRBJ2-7; either TRBD1 or TRBD2 may fit D (5 bases each). The CDR3 covers 13 residues. Trimming took off 6 bases at V and 9 bases at J, with 18 bases between the two ends. Per the germline V gene, CDR1 is SNHLY and CDR2 is FYNNEI. CDR3 coding DNA: TGTGCCAGCAGCGTTGGCAGGGACGTCGGGCAGTACTTC. This codes for CASSVGRDVGQYF.

The V and J genes are TRBV6-1 and TRBJ2-1, with TRBD2 identical over 8 bases. Trimming at V came to 5 bases and at J to 0 bases, leaving 3 bases not matched to a gene. The CDR3 is made up of 15 amino acids. CDR1 MNHNS and CDR2 SASEGT come from the germline V gene. The CDR3, as DNA: TGTGCCAGCAGTTCCGGGACTAGCTCCTACAATGAGCAGTTCTTC. Amino acid sequence: CASSSGTSSYNEQFF.

The chain joins TRBV11-2 to TRBJ1-4; no reliable D call. The germline gives CDR1 SGHAT, CDR2 FQNNGV. Trimming cost V 1 base and J 3 bases, with 15 bases left between them. CDR3 length equals 17 residues. CDR3: CASSLALRVSANEKLFF. CDR3 in DNA: TGTGCCAGCAGCTTAGCGCTGAGGGTGTCGGCTAATGAAAAACTGTTTTTT. Full variable domain (rest looked up from reference TRBV11-2 and TRBJ1-4): EAGVAQSPRYKIIEKRQSVAFWCNPISGHATLYWYQQILGQGPKLLIQFQNNGVVDDSQLPKDRFSAERLKGVDSTLKIQPAKLEDSAVYLCASSLALRVSANEKLFFGSGTQLSVL.

The chain uses TRBV5-1 and TRBJ1-1; no firm D call. The length of the CDR3 is 15 residues. Germline values: CDR1 SGHRS, CDR2 YFSETQ. The ends were cut back, 2 bases at V and 0 bases at J, with 11 bases in the middle. The DNA for the CDR3 is TGCGCCAGCAGCTTCGGCAGTTCGTTGAACACTGAAGCTTTCTTT. Translating it yields CASSFGSSLNTEAFF.

V is TRBV28 and J is TRBJ1-2; D remains unclear. V was pared by 3 bases and J by 6 bases, with 8 bases between. This CDR3 is 12 amino acids long. Germline V gene lookup returns CDR1 MDHEN and CDR2 SYDVKM. The DNA for the CDR3 is TGTGCCAGCAGTTTGGCAAGGGATGGCTACACCTTC. Translating gives CASSLARDGYTF.

V is TRBV5-4 and J is TRBJ1-4, with 9 bases that match TRBD1. The CDR3 extends over 15 amino acids. The germline CDR1 and CDR2 sequences are SGHNT and YYREEE (reference sequence). V lost 4 bases, J lost 4 bases, and 5 bases stayed unmatched. CDR3 region: CASSRGTGNNEKLFF. DNA of the CDR3: TGTGCCAGCAGCCGTGGGACAGGGAATAATGAAAAACTGTTTTTT.

The chain joins TRBV7-8 to TRBJ2-7; the D is unclear. The CDR3 loop spans 15 amino acids. Germline V gives CDR1 SGHVS, CDR2 FQNEAQ. V lost 3 bases and J 5 bases, leaving 17 bases between the germline ends. CDR3 coding DNA: TGTGCCAGCAGCTTGTCGATGCCAGGTAGACACGAGCAGTACTTC. As protein: CASSLSMPGRHEQYF.

The genes are TRBV9 and TRBJ2-7; 7 bases match TRBD2. The germline CDR1 and CDR2 sequences are SGDLS and YYNGEE. This CDR3 is 15 amino acids long. V lost 4 bases, J lost 5 bases, and 12 bases stayed unmatched. The CDR3 reads CASSRAGAPVDEQYF. CDR3 DNA: TGTGCCAGCAGCCGCGCGGGAGCACCCGTTGACGAGCAGTACTTC.

The J gene is TRBJ2-5, the V gene TRBV28; unclear D gene. The length of the CDR3 is 14 residues. Germline CDR1 MDHEN, CDR2 SYDVKM. V lost 1 base, J lost 0 bases, and 6 bases lay in between. In DNA, the CDR3 is TGTGCCAGCAGTTTATCCGGCCACCAAGAGACCCAGTACTTC. This codes for CASSLSGHQETQYF.

The V gene is TRBV4-2, the J gene TRBJ2-7; TRBD2 matches at 11 bases. J was trimmed by 5 bases and V by 0 bases; bases with no gene match: 6. The CDR3 runs to 16 residues. The germline V gene encodes CDR1 LGHNA and CDR2 YNFKEQ. The DNA of the CDR3 is TGTGCCAGCAGCCAAGAGGCTAGCGGGAGGTCCGACGAGCAGTACTTC. It is translated as CASSQEASGRSDEQYF.

V and J are TRBV28 and TRBJ2-1; no firm D call. This CDR3 has 14 amino acids. The germline V and J ends were trimmed by 6 bases and 3 bases, with 12 bases remaining between them. Germline values: CDR1 MDHEN, CDR2 SYDVKM. CDR3 DNA sequence: TGTGCCAGCAGCACTCCGACATACTACAATGAGCAGTTCTTC. Translating gives CASSTPTYYNEQFF.

The CDR3 region is CASSSPGLAGGPRETQYF. DNA for the CDR3: TGCGCCAGCAGCTCCCCGGGACTAGCGGGAGGGCCCAGAGAGACCCAGTACTTC. The genes are TRBV5-1 and TRBJ2-5; 16 bases agree with TRBD2. The J segment lost 4 bases and the V segment lost 3 bases, leaving 9 bases of the junction unmatched. This CDR3 contains 18 residues. The V gene's germline CDR1 is SGHRS and CDR2 YFSETQ.

The V gene is TRBV5-6, the J gene TRBJ2-3; D might be TRBD2 (6 bases). The V end was cut by 3 bases, the J end by 3 bases, with 20 bases between. CDR1 SGHDT and CDR2 YYEEEE come from the germline V gene. The CDR3 runs to 17 residues. The CDR3 DNA is TGTGCCAGCAGCTCAACTTACACAAGCGGGCAGACAGATACGCAGTATTTT. Protein product: CASSSTYTSGQTDTQYF.

This clone was recorded once. The chain uses TRBV23-1 and TRBJ2-7; TRBD2 aligns across 13 bases. TRBV23-1 is assigned to the ORF class and has an uncertain function. The length of the CDR3 is 17 residues. Trimming removed 11 bases from V and 2 bases from J; junction bases left unmatched: 15. In DNA, the CDR3 is TGCGCCGGTCACCCGGGACTAGCGGGACCTCTCCCCTACGAGCAGTACTTC. Protein product: CAGHPGLAGPLPYEQYF.

V gene TRBV5-1 combines with J gene TRBJ2-7; 7 nucleotides align to TRBD2. The CDR3 totals 15 residues. V gave up 0 bases and J gave up 1 base; unmatched junction bases: 4. Germline CDR1 reads SGHRS; CDR2 reads YFSETQ. In nucleotides, the CDR3 is TGCGCCAGCAGCTTGGTGCTAGCGGATTCCTACGAGCAGTACTTC. Translating it yields CASSLVLADSYEQYF.

This chain joins TRBV6-5 and TRBJ1-2, with D tentatively TRBD1 (6 bases). Germline V lookup: CDR1 MNHEY, CDR2 SVGAGI. V was clipped by 2 bases and J by 8 bases, with 12 bases between them. The CDR3 has 13 residues. The CDR3 loop reads CASSYGGPWGYTF. In DNA form, the CDR3 reads TGTGCCAGCAGTTACGGGGGGCCCTGGGGCTACACCTTC.